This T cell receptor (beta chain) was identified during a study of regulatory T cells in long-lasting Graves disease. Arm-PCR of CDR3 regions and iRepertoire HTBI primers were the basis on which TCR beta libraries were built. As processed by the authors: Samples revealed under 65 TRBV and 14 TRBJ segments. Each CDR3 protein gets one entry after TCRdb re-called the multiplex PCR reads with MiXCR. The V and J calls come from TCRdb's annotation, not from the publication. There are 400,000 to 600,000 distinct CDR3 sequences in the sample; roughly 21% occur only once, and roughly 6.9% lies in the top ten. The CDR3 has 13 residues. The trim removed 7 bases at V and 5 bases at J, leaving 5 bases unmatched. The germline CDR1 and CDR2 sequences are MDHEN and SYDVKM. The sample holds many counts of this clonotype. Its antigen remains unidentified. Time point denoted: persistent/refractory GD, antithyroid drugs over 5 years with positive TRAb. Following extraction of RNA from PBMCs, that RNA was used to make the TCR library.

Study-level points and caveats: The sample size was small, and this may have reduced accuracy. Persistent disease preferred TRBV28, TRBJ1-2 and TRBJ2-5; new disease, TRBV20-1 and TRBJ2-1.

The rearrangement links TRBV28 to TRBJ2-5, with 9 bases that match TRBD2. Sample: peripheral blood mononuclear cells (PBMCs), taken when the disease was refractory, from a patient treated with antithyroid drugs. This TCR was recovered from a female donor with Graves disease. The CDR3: CASTRGGLETQYF. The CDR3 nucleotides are TGTGCCAGCACGCGGGGGGGCCTTGAGACCCAGTACTTC.